Shown below are 17 T cell receptor beta chains from a single sample sequenced in a study of response to subunit inactivated influenza vaccine. TCRdb re-analysed the RT-PCR reads in MiXCR, keeping a single row per CDR3 protein. The sample holds about 240,000 distinct CDR3 sequences, 12% seen once. The sequences come from non-naive T cells sorted from PBMCs, collected 14 to 15 days before vaccination. These TCRs come from a man in his fifties or sixties who received an inactivated influenza vaccine.

The rearrangement joins TRBV29-1 to TRBJ1-2, with D possibly TRBD1 on 5 matching bases. The CDR3 spans 18 residues. Germline V gene lookup returns CDR1 SQVTM and CDR2 ANQGSEA. The V end was cut by 0 bases, the J end by 3 bases, with 23 bases between. The CDR3 is CSVEDTYRKGRRDYGYTF. The DNA of the CDR3 is TGCAGCGTTGAAGATACTTATCGTAAGGGGCGCAGGGACTATGGCTACACCTTC.

The chain recombines TRBV6-2 or TRBV6-3 with TRBJ2-4, with D perhaps matching TRBD2 (6 bases). From germline, CDR1 is MNHEY and CDR2 SVGEGT. The CDR3 extends over 14 amino acids. Trimming removed 2 bases at V and 9 bases at J, with 14 bases between. DNA of the CDR3: TGTGCCAGCAGTTACGCGCGGGACGGAAGCATTCAGTACTTC. Translation: CASSYARDGSIQYF.

In its sample, this clonotype was seen many times. This chain uses TRBV18 with TRBJ2-5; 11 nucleotides agree with TRBD2. The trim removed 10 bases at V and 5 bases at J, leaving 6 bases unmatched. Germline loops: CDR1 KGHSH, CDR2 LQKENI. The CDR3 is made up of 13 amino acids. The CDR3, as DNA: TGTGCCACCCAACTAGCGGGAGTTGAGACCCAGTACTTC. Amino acids: CATQLAGVETQYF.

The chain is built from TRBV7-8 and TRBJ2-5, with a tentative D call TRBD1 (6 bases). V lost 4 bases to trimming and J lost 2 bases, with 14 bases between them. CDR3 length: 15 amino acids. Germline assignment: CDR1 SGHVS and CDR2 FQNEAQ. CDR3 nucleotide sequence: TGTGCCAGCAGCTCTACAGGGTTGGAACAAGAGACCCAGTACTTC. Translating gives CASSSTGLEQETQYF. The full variable domain, in which reference TRBV7-8 and TRBJ2-5 provide the parts outside the CDR3, is GAGVSQSPRYKVAKRGQDVALRCDPISGHVSLFWYQQALGQGPEFLTYFQNEAQLDKSGLPSDRFFAERPEGSVSTLKIQRTQQEDSAVYLCASSSTGLEQETQYFGPGTRLLVL.

V and J are TRBV7-9 and TRBJ1-1, with D hard to call. Trimming removed 5 bases at V and 4 bases at J, with 14 bases between. Germline CDR1 SEHNR, CDR2 FQNEAQ (reference sequence). The length of the CDR3 is 14 residues. This chain's CDR3 is CASSTIGSFTEAFF. In DNA, the CDR3 is TGTGCCAGCAGCACCATCGGGTCTTTCACTGAAGCTTTCTTT. The complete variable domain, with remaining parts taken from reference TRBV7-9 and TRBJ1-1, reads DTGVSQNPRHKITKRGQNVTFRCDPISEHNRLYWYRQTLGQGPEFLTYFQNEAQLEKSRLLSDRFSAERPKGSFSTLEIQRTEQGDSAMYLCASSTIGSFTEAFFGQGTRLTVV.

V and J are TRBV20-1 and TRBJ2-1, with unresolved D. The CDR3 consists of 16 residues. V shed 0 bases and J shed 9 bases, with 21 bases lying between them. Germline CDR1 is DFQATT and CDR2 is SNEGSKA (reference sequence). CDR3 in DNA: TGCAGTGCTAGAGATTTAACCGGGTTTCGGGTTGGTGAGCAGTTCTTC. Translated: CSARDLTGFRVGEQFF.

The genes are TRBV11-2 and TRBJ2-1; the D gene is possibly TRBD1 (5 bases). The length of the CDR3 is 18 residues. Deletions cut 1 base from V and 4 bases from J, with 20 bases between. Germline V gene lookup returns CDR1 SGHAT and CDR2 FQNNGV. The CDR3 sequence: CASSLVGLGAVSYNEQFF. CDR3 DNA: TGTGCCAGCAGCTTAGTAGGATTAGGGGCGGTAAGTTACAATGAGCAGTTCTTC.

The chain links TRBV4-1 to TRBJ2-2; tentatively, D is TRBD1 (6 bases). This CDR3 has 20 amino acids. The V end lost 0 bases, the J end lost 0 bases, and 20 bases lay between the germline ends. The germline V gene has CDR1 MGHRA and CDR2 YSYEKL. DNA of the CDR3: TGCGCCAGCAGCCAAGATTTGGTTGGGACAACTGGTGCGAACACCGGGGAGCTGTTTTTT. Translation gives CASSQDLVGTTGANTGELFF.

This clonotype was seen a handful of times. J is TRBJ2-5 and V is TRBV6-2 or TRBV6-3; 9 nucleotides agree with TRBD1. Per the germline V gene, CDR1 is MNHEY and CDR2 is SVGEGT. V shed 5 bases, J shed 6 bases, and the junction held 19 bases outside the gene matches. The CDR3 sequence is 18 residues long. The CDR3 nucleotides read TGTGCCAGCAGTCACCAACCCTCCTCCGGGACAGGGATGAAGACCCAGTACTTC. It codes for CASSHQPSSGTGMKTQYF.

This chain links TRBV18 with TRBJ2-5, with 8 positions matching TRBD2. Germline V gene lookup returns CDR1 KGHSH and CDR2 LQKENI. Trimming removed 0 bases from V and 1 base from J; junction bases left unmatched: 10. The CDR3 loop spans 18 amino acids. In DNA form, the CDR3 reads TGTGCCAGCTCACCACCAGTTTTCCCAGCGGGAGCCCAAGAGACCCAGTACTTC. It encodes CASSPPVFPAGAQETQYF.

Turning to this clonotype: The CDR3 ends on some other residue instead of the conserved phenylalanine or tryptophan, so this is likely a read error. The chain couples TRBV2 to TRBJ2-3; D might be TRBD2 (6 bases). The V and J ends lost 2 bases and 4 bases respectively, with 13 bases between them. CDR1 SNHLY and CDR2 FYNNEI come from the germline V gene. The length of the CDR3 is 15 residues. CDR3 residues: CASSEYAGRSDTQYI. The DNA for the CDR3 is TGTGCCAGCAGTGAATACGCGGGGAGGTCAGATACGCAGTATATT.

Ten or more counts support this clonotype. The chain couples TRBV3-1 to TRBJ2-3; maybe TRBD2 (5 bases). Germline loops: CDR1 LGHDT, CDR2 YNNKEL (reference sequence). V lost 1 base and J lost 1, with 12 bases in between. This CDR3 is built from 16 residues. CDR3 loop: CASSQVVKGGTDTQYF. DNA of the CDR3: TGTGCCAGCAGCCAAGTGGTTAAGGGAGGCACAGATACGCAGTATTTT.

In its sample, this clonotype was seen a few times. The chain has TRBV6-1 and TRBJ1-1, with D perhaps matching TRBD1 (5 bases). The CDR3 loop spans 13 amino acids. The V end was cut by 6 bases, the J end by 5 bases, with 13 bases between. Germline V gene data show CDR1 as MNHNS and CDR2 as SASEGT. CDR3 amino acids: CASRQVIATEAFF. CDR3 DNA sequence: TGTGCCAGCAGACAGGTCATTGCAACTGAAGCTTTCTTT.

The chain couples TRBV7-2 to TRBJ2-7; 7 positions match TRBD1. The CDR3 contains 14 residues. With 8 bases clipped from V and 6 bases from J, the junction kept 13 bases outside the gene matches. Germline V lookup: CDR1 SGHTA, CDR2 FQGNSA. CDR3 in amino acids: CASDLQGLSGEQYF. The CDR3 DNA reads TGTGCCAGCGACTTACAGGGGCTTTCTGGCGAGCAGTACTTC.

The V gene is TRBV3-1, the J gene TRBJ1-4, with D tentatively TRBD1 (5 bases). The CDR3 spans 16 residues. CDR1 and CDR2 from the germline V gene are LGHDT and YNNKEL (reference sequence). V shed 0 bases and J shed 7 bases, with 15 bases lying between them. This CDR3 is CASSQDRGASGEKLFF. The CDR3 nucleotides are TGTGCCAGCAGCCAAGATCGCGGGGCCAGCGGTGAAAAACTGTTTTTT.

This clonotype has ten or more counts. The chain employs TRBV4-1 and TRBJ2-1; D tentatively reads TRBD1 or TRBD2 (6 bases each). Per germline, CDR1 MGHRA and CDR2 YSYEKL. The V and J ends lost 4 bases and 3 bases respectively, with 16 bases between them. The CDR3 extends over 16 amino acids. CDR3 sequence: CASSPIPGGLYNEQFF. Here the CDR3 DNA reads TGCGCCAGCAGCCCGATCCCTGGGGGGCTCTACAATGAGCAGTTCTTC.

In this sample, this clonotype turned up a few times. The J gene is TRBJ2-3, the V gene TRBV15; TRBD1 or TRBD2 may be the D gene (7 bases each). The CDR3 has 18 residues. Between the trimmed V and J ends, which lost 0 bases and 3 bases, there was a span of 19 bases. Germline V gene data show CDR1 as LNHNV and CDR2 as YYDKDF (reference sequence). CDR3 sequence: CATSRESWQGGPTDTQYF. CDR3 in DNA: TGTGCCACCAGCAGAGAAAGTTGGCAGGGGGGGCCAACAGATACGCAGTATTTT.